The 10 T cell receptor beta chains below were found in one sample sequenced in a study of blood T cell repertoires in COVID-19. Profiled with immunoSEQ multiplex PCR; TCRdb holds only in-frame clones, not every one. Of fewer than 200,000 clones listed, approximately 82% were seen once; the top ten hold over 20%. The sample was peripheral blood. Every receptor here comes from a woman aged 80 or over with acute or convalescent COVID-19.

The chain couples TRBV2 to TRBJ2-2, with 12 nucleotides matching TRBD1. The CDR3 extends over 16 amino acids. The germline gives CDR1 SNHLY, CDR2 FYNNEI. Trimming removed 4 bases from V and 0 bases from J; junction bases left unmatched: 0. CDR3 protein: CASSGDRGPNTGELFF. CDR3 sequence (DNA): TGTGCCAGCAGTGGGGACAGGGGGCCGAACACCGGGGAGCTGTTTTTT.

The chain recombines TRBV29-1 with TRBJ2-1; TRBD2 is a possible D gene (6 bases). This CDR3 comprises 12 residues. CDR1 SQVTM and CDR2 ANQGSEA come from the germline V gene. V was clipped by 7 bases and J by 8 bases, with 15 bases between them. CDR3 sequence: CSGGEEPHEQFF. The DNA of the CDR3 is TGCAGCGGGGGGGAGGAACCCCATGAGCAGTTCTTC.

The gene calls are TRBV6-1 and TRBJ1-2, with D uncertain. The germline V gene encodes CDR1 MNHNS and CDR2 SASEGT. The CDR3 has 13 residues. V was trimmed by 2 bases and J by 4 bases, leaving 8 bases between them. The CDR3 DNA follows: TGTGCCAGCAGTGAAATGACTTCCTATGGCTACACCTTC. Residues: CASSEMTSYGYTF.

This clone was found a few times. This chain connects TRBV29-1 to TRBJ2-5; 9 bases are a match to TRBD2. The CDR3 totals 14 residues. The V and J ends lost 3 bases and 4 bases, in that order; junction bases with no gene match: 6. Germline loops: CDR1 SQVTM, CDR2 ANQGSEA. The DNA for the CDR3 is TGCAGCGTTGAGAGTCTAGCGGGACTAGAGACCCAGTACTTC. Translation gives CSVESLAGLETQYF. Using reference TRBV29-1 and TRBJ2-5 for the parts outside the CDR3, the full variable domain is SAVISQKPSRDICQRGTSLTIQCQVDSQVTMMFWYRQQPGQSLTLIATANQGSEATYESGFVIDKFPISRPNLTFSTLTVSNMSPEDSSIYLCSVESLAGLETQYFGPGTRLLVL.

This clone was found a few times. The V call is TRBV7-9, the J call TRBJ1-2, with 7 nucleotides matching TRBD1. Germline V gene sequence: CDR1 SEHNR, CDR2 FQNEAQ (reference sequence). The CDR3 loop spans 16 amino acids. V gave up 2 bases and J gave up 7 bases; unmatched junction bases: 13. CDR3 in amino acids: CASSLTSGQGVFGYTF. The DNA of the CDR3 is TGTGCCAGCAGCTTAACATCCGGGCAGGGGGTGTTTGGCTACACCTTC. Variable domain in full (rest from reference TRBV7-9 and TRBJ1-2): DTGVSQNPRHKITKRGQNVTFRCDPISEHNRLYWYRQTLGQGPEFLTYFQNEAQLEKSRLLSDRFSAERPKGSFSTLEIQRTEQGDSAMYLCASSLTSGQGVFGYTFGSGTRLTVV.

The chain couples TRBV14 to TRBJ1-2, with 8 bases lining up with TRBD1. The CDR3 length is 16 residues. Per the germline V gene, CDR1 is SGHDN and CDR2 is FVKESK. The V segment lost 1 base and the J segment 5 bases; nucleotides outside the gene matches: 9. The DNA of the CDR3 is TGTGCCAGCAGCCAAGTAGGGCCAGGGGGCGTGTATGGCTACACCTTC. Protein product: CASSQVGPGGVYGYTF.

A single count supports this clone. The chain is built from TRBV7-2 and TRBJ1-2; D may be TRBD1 (5 bases). CDR1 and CDR2 from the germline V gene are SGHTA and FQGNSA. V gave up 6 bases and J gave up 0 bases, with 14 bases separating them. The CDR3 covers 15 residues. CDR3: CASSRRQPANYGYTF. The CDR3 coding sequence is TGTGCCAGCAGTCGAAGACAGCCAGCTAACTATGGCTACACCTTC.

In its sample, this clone was seen once. The chain has TRBV7-9 and TRBJ1-3; unclear D gene. CDR1 is SEHNR and CDR2 is FQNEAQ in the germline V gene (reference sequence). The CDR3 totals 13 residues. The V end was cut by 0 bases, the J end by 9 bases, with 9 bases between. For the CDR3, the DNA is TGTGCCAGCAGCTTAGCAGAAGCGGTCACCATATATTTT. Protein sequence: CASSLAEAVTIYF.

The chain links TRBV19 to TRBJ1-2, with TRBD1 as a possible D gene (6 bases). The germline V and J ends were trimmed by 3 bases and 4 bases, with 12 bases remaining between them. Germline assignment: CDR1 LNHDA and CDR2 SQIVND (reference sequence). CDR3 size: 14 residues. The CDR3 here is CASSIATGGYGYTF. The DNA for the CDR3 is TGTGCCAGTAGTATCGCGACAGGCGGCTATGGCTACACCTTC.

This CDR3 is CASSLGGPGPPFKNIQYF. The CDR3 coding sequence is TGTGCCAGCAGTTTAGGTGGTCCAGGGCCCCCTTTCAAAAACATTCAGTACTTC. This sequence joins TRBV27 and TRBJ2-4; a weak D match, TRBD1 (5 bases). The CDR3 is made up of 18 amino acids. With 2 bases removed from V and 3 bases from J, the gap between germline ends came to 20 bases. Germline V gene lookup returns CDR1 MNHEY and CDR2 SMNVEV (reference sequence).